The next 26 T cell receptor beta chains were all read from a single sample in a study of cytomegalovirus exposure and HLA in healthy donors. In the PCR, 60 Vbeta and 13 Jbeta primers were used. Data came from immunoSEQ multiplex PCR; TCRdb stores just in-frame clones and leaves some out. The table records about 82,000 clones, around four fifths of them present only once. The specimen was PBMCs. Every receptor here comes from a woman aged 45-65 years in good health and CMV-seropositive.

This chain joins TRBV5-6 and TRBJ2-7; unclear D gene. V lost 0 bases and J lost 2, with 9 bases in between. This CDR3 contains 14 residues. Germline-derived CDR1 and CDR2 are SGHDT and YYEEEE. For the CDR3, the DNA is TGTGCCAGCAGCTTGGGGCTAGTTACCTACGAGCAGTACTTC. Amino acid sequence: CASSLGLVTYEQYF.

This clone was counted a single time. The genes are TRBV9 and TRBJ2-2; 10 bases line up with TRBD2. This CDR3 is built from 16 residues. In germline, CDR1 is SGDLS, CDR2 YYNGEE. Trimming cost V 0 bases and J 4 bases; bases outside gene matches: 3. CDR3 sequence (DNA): TGTGCCAGCAGCGTAGGAACTAGCGGGACCACCGGGGAGCTGTTTTTT. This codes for CASSVGTSGTTGELFF.

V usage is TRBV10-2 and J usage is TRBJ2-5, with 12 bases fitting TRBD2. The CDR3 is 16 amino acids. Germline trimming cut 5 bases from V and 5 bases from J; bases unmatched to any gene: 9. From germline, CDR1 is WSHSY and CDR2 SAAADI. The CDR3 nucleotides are TGCGCCAGCAGTCCTAATGGCCTAGCGGGAGGGGAGACCCAGTACTTC. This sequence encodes CASSPNGLAGGETQYF.

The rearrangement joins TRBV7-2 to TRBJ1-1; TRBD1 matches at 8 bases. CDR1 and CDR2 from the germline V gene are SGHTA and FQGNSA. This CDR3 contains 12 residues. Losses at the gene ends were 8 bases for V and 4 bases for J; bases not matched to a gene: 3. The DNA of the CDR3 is TGTGCCAGCTCTACAGGGGGCACTGAAGCTTTCTTT. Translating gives CASSTGGTEAFF.

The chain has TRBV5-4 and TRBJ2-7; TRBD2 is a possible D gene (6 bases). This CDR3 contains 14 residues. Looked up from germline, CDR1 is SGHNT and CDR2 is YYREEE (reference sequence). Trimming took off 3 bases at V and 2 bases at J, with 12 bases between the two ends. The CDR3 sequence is CASSWEVGPYEQYF. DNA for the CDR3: TGTGCCAGCAGCTGGGAGGTCGGGCCCTACGAGCAGTACTTC.

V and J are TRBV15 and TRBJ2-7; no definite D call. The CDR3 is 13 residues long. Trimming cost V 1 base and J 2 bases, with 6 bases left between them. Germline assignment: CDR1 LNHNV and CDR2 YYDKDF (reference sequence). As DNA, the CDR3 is TGTGCCACCAGCAGAGCGCAGACCTACGAGCAGTACTTC. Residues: CATSRAQTYEQYF.

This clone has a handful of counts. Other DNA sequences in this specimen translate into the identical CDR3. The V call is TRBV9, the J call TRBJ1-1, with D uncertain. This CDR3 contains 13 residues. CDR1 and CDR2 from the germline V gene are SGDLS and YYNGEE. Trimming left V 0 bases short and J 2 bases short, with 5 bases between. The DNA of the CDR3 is TGTGCCAGCAGCGTAGGAGCTAACACTGAAGCTTTCTTT. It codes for CASSVGANTEAFF.

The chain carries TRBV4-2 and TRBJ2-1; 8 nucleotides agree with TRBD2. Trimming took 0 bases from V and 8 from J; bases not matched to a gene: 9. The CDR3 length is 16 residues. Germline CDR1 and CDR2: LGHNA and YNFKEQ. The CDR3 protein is CASSQELRLAGDEQFF. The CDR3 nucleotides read TGTGCCAGCAGCCAAGAATTAAGGCTAGCGGGCGATGAGCAGTTCTTC.

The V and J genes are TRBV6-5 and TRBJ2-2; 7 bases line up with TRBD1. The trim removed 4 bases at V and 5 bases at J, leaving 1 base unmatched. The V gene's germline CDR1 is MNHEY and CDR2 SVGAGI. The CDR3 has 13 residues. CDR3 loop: CASSLQGTGELFF. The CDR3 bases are TGTGCCAGCAGTTTACAGGGGACCGGGGAGCTGTTTTTT.

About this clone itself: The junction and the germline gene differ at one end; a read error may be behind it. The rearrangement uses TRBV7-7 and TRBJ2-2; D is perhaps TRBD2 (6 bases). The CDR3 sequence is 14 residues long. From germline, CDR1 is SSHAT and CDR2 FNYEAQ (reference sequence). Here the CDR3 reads CASSRRGETGELFF. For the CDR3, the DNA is TGTGCTAGCAGCAGGAGGGGAGAGACCGGGGAGCTGTTTTTT. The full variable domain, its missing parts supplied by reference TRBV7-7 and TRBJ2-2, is GAGVSQSPRYKVTKRGQDVTLRCDPISSHATLYWYQQALGQGPEFLTYFNYEAQPDKSGLPSDRFSAERPEGSISTLTIQRTEQRDSAMYRCASSRRGETGELFFGEGSRLTVL.

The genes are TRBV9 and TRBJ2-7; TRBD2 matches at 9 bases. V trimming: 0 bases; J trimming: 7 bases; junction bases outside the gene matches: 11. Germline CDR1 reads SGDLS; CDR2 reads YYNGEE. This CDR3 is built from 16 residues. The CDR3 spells CASSVDPGLAIREQYF. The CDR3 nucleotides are TGTGCCAGCAGCGTAGACCCGGGACTAGCAATCAGGGAGCAGTACTTC.

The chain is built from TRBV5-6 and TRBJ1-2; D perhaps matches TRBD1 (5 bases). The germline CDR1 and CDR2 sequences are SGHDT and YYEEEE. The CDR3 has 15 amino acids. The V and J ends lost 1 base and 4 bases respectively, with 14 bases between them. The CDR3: CASSLNAGPGYGYTF. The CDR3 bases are TGTGCCAGCAGCTTGAATGCAGGGCCCGGCTATGGCTACACCTTC.

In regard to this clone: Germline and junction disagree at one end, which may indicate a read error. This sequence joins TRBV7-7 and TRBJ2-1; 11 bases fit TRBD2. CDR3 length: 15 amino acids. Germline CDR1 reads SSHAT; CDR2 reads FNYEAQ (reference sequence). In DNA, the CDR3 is TGTGCTAGCAGCTTAGGGACTAGCGGTTACAATGAGCAGTTCTTC. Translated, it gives CASSLGTSGYNEQFF.

The CDR3 reads CASSLQANQPQHF. The CDR3 DNA reads as TGTGCCAGCAGCCTACAGGCCAATCAGCCCCAGCATTTT. V usage is TRBV5-6 and J usage is TRBJ1-5, with D maybe TRBD1 (5 bases). The germline V gene encodes CDR1 SGHDT and CDR2 YYEEEE. V gave up 4 bases and J gave up 3 bases, with 8 bases separating them. The CDR3 has 13 amino acids. The whole variable domain, remainder taken from reference TRBV5-6 and TRBJ1-5, is DAGVTQSPTHLIKTRGQQVTLRCSPKSGHDTVSWYQQALGQGPQFIFQYYEEEERQRGNFPDRFSGHQFPNYSSELNVNALLLGDSALYLCASSLQANQPQHFGDGTRLSIL.

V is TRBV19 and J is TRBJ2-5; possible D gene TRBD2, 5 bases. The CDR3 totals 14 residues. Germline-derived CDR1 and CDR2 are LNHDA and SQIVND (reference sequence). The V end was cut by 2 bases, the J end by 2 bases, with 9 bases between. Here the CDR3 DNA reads TGTGCCAGTAGTATATCTGCGGGTCAAGAGACCCAGTACTTC. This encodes CASSISAGQETQYF.

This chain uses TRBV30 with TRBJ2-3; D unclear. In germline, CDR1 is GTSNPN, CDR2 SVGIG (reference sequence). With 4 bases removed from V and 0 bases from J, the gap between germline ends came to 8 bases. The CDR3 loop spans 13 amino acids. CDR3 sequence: CAWTTASTDTQYF. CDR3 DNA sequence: TGTGCCTGGACAACTGCTAGCACAGATACGCAGTATTTT.

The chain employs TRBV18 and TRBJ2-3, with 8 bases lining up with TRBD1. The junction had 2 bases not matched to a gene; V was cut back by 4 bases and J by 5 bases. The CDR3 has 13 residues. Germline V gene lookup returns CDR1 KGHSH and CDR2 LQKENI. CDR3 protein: CASSQQGGDTQYF. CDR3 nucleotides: TGTGCCAGCTCACAACAGGGGGGAGATACGCAGTATTTT. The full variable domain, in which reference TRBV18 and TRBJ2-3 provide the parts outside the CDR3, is NAGVMQNPRHLVRRRGQEARLRCSPMKGHSHVYWYRQLPEEGLKFMVYLQKENIIDESGMPKERFSAEFPKEGPSILRIQQVVRGDSAAYFCASSQQGGDTQYFGPGTRLTVL.

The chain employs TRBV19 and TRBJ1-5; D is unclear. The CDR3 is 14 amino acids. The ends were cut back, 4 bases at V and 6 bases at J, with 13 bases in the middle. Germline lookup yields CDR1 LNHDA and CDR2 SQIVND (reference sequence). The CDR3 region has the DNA TGTGCCAGTAGTAGTGGAACCTCGGGTCAGCCCCAGCATTTT. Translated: CASSSGTSGQPQHF.

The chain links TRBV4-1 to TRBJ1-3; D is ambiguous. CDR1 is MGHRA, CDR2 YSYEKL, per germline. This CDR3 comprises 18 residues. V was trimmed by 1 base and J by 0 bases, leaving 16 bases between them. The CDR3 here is CASSQAPGSGSSGNTIYF. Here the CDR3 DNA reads TGCGCCAGCAGCCAAGCCCCGGGGTCGGGCAGCTCTGGAAACACCATATATTTT.

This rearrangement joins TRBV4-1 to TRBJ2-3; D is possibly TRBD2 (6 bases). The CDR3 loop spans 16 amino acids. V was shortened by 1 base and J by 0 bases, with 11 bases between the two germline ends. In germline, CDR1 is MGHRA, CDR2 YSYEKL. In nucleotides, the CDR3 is TGCGCCAGCAGCCAAGGGTCTAGCGATAGCACAGATACGCAGTATTTT. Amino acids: CASSQGSSDSTDTQYF.

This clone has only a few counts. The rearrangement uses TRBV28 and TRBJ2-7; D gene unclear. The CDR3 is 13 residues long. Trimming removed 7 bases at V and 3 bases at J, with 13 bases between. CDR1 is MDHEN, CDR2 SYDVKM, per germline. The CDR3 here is CASTRSGHYEQYF. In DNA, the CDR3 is TGTGCCAGCACCCGGAGTGGTCACTACGAGCAGTACTTC.

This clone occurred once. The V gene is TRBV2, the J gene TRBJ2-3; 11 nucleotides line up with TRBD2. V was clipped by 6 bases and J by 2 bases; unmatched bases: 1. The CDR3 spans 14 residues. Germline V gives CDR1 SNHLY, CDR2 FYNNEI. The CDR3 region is CASRTSGNTDTQYF. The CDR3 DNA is TGTGCCAGCAGGACTAGCGGGAACACAGATACGCAGTATTTT.

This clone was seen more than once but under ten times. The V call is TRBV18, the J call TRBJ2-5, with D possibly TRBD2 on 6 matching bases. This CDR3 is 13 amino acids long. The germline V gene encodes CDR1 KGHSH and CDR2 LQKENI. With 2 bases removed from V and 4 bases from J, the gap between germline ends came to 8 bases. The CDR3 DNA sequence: TGTGCCAGCTCACCATCTAGCGTAGAGACCCAGTACTTC. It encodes CASSPSSVETQYF.

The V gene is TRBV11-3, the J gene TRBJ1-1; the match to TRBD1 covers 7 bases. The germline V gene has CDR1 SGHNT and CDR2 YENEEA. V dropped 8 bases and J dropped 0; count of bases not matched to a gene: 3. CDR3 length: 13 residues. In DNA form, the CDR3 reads TGTGCCAGCGAGACAGGGATGAACACTGAAGCTTTCTTT. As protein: CASETGMNTEAFF.

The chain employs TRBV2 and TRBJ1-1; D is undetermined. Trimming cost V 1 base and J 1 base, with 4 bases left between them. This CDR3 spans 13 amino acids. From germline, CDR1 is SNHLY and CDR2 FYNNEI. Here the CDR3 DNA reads TGTGCCAGCAGTGAAGAACAGAACACTGAAGCTTTCTTT. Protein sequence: CASSEEQNTEAFF.

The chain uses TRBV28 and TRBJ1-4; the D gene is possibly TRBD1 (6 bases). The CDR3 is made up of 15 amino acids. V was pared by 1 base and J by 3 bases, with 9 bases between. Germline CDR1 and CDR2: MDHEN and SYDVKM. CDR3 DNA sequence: TGTGCCAGCAGTTTATATAGGACAGCTAATGAAAAACTGTTTTTT. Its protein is CASSLYRTANEKLFF. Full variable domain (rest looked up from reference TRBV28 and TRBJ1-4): DVKVTQSSRYLVKRTGEKVFLECVQDMDHENMFWYRQDPGLGLRLIYFSYDVKMKEKGDIPEGYSVSREKKERFSLILESASTNQTSMYLCASSLYRTANEKLFFGSGTQLSVL.